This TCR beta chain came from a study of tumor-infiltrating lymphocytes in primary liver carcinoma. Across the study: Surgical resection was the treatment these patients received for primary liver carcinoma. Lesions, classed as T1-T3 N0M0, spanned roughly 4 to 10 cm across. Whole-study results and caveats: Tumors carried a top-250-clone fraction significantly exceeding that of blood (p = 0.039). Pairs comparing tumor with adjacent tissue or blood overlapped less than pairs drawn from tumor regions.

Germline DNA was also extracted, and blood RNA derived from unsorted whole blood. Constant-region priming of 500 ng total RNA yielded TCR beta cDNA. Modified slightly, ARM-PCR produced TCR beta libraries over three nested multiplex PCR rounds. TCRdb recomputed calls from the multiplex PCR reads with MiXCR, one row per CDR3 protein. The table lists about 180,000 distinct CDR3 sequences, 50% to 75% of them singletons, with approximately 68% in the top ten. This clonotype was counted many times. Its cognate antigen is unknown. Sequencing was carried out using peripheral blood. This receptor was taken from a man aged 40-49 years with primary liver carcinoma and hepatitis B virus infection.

CDR3: CASSRTSGFVGELFF. The CDR3 coding sequence is TGTGCCAGCAGTCGGACTAGCGGGTTCGTCGGGGAGCTGTTTTTT. J is TRBJ2-2 and V is TRBV6-5; 11 positions match TRBD2. Germline lookup yields CDR1 MNHEY and CDR2 SVGAGI. This CDR3 comprises 15 residues. V dropped 5 bases and J dropped 7; count of bases not matched to a gene: 6.